The present TCR beta chain was sequenced within a study of cytotoxic CD8 clonotypes in ibrutinib-treated CLL. Concerning this clone itself: Its antigen remains unknown.

The study, taken as a whole, reports: Clonality climbed at ibrutinib response, then dropped toward baseline at progression. Different sampling times were used for sustained-remission and progressing patients.

Sequencing sought depths of 1 in 200,000 to 1 in 1 million T cells. Data came from immunoSEQ multiplex PCR; TCRdb stores just in-frame clones and leaves some out. This table has over 130,000 clones, 80% appearing once. The TCR sequence derives from a human donor with chronic lymphocytic leukemia. This material consisted of PBMCs, taken after 36 months of ibrutinib treatment.

The CDR3 spells CASSYRDSGANVLTF. The CDR3 nucleotides are TGTGCCAGCAGTTACCGGGACTCTGGGGCCAACGTCCTGACTTTC. The genes are TRBV6-5 and TRBJ2-6; possible D gene TRBD2, 5 bases. CDR1 MNHEY and CDR2 SVGAGI come from the germline V gene. The CDR3 runs 15 residues. Between the trimmed V and J ends, which lost 2 bases and 0 bases, there was a span of 5 bases.